The next 10 T cell receptor beta chains were all read from a single sample in a study of T cells of healthy individuals. TCRdb processed the 5' RACE reads anew with MiXCR; each CDR3 protein has one entry. The data show 95,000 to 100,000 distinct CDR3 sequences, around 17% seen once. The origin of the receptors is a human donor in good health.

V usage is TRBV9 and J usage is TRBJ2-1, with a possible D match to TRBD2 (6 bases). CDR3 length equals 13 residues. Germline loops: CDR1 SGDLS, CDR2 YYNGEE. V dropped 4 bases and J dropped 8 bases, with 13 bases sitting between them. CDR3 sequence reads: CASSSGTGDEQFF. As DNA, the CDR3 is TGTGCCAGCAGCTCGGGGACTGGGGATGAGCAGTTCTTC.

V usage is TRBV28 and J usage is TRBJ2-7; 9 bases fit TRBD2. V was clipped by 8 bases and J by 2 bases; unmatched bases: 16. CDR1 MDHEN and CDR2 SYDVKM come from the germline V gene. The CDR3 extends over 17 amino acids. DNA for the CDR3: TGTGCCAGCTCCCTCGGAGCGGGAGGTCCGTCGGCCTACGAGCAGTACTTC. Translation gives CASSLGAGGPSAYEQYF.

The gene calls are TRBV7-2 and TRBJ2-7, with D perhaps TRBD2 (5 bases). Germline V gene data show CDR1 as SGHTA and CDR2 as FQGNSA. Deletions cut 2 bases from V and 7 bases from J, with 9 bases between. This CDR3 region has 12 residues. In DNA, the CDR3 is TGTGCCAGCAGCTTACCCTGGAGGGAGCAGTACTTC. Translation gives CASSLPWREQYF.

This clonotype was detected only a few times. The DNA of the CDR3 is TGTGCCAGCAGTGGACAGGGAGCCGATAATTCACCCCTCCACTTT. The encoded protein is CASSGQGADNSPLHF. The J gene is TRBJ1-6, the V gene TRBV6-1; 7 bases agree with TRBD1. The CDR3 consists of 15 residues. V lost 4 bases and J lost 5; bases outside the gene matches: 5. CDR1 and CDR2 (germline): MNHNS, SASEGT.

In this sample, this clonotype turned up a few times. The chain recombines TRBV7-2 with TRBJ2-3; 10 bases line up with TRBD2. Per germline, CDR1 SGHTA and CDR2 FQGNSA. After removal of 5 bases from V and 6 bases from J, the junction contained 11 bases not matched to a gene. This CDR3 region has 16 residues. The CDR3 DNA reads as TGTGCCAGCAGCCGAACTAGCGGGGTGCCAAGTGATACGCAGTATTTT. It codes for CASSRTSGVPSDTQYF.

This clonotype was picked up many times. The chain recombines TRBV29-1 with TRBJ2-1, with unresolved D. Per germline, CDR1 SQVTM and CDR2 ANQGSEA. CDR3 length: 13 amino acids. V lost 3 bases and J 5 bases, leaving 11 bases between the germline ends. CDR3 sequence: CSVDVGQNNEQFF. The CDR3 DNA sequence: TGCAGCGTTGATGTAGGCCAAAACAATGAGCAGTTCTTC.

This clonotype has a handful of counts. The rearrangement joins TRBV7-9 to TRBJ1-4; maybe TRBD1 (5 bases). The V gene lost 0 bases and the J gene lost 8 bases, with 10 bases spanning the gap. The CDR3 extends over 14 amino acids. Per germline, CDR1 SEHNR and CDR2 FQNEAQ (reference sequence). The CDR3 is CASSLAGTAEKLFF. The CDR3 DNA sequence: TGTGCCAGCAGCTTAGCGGGGACCGCGGAAAAACTGTTTTTT.

The count of this clonotype is one. The chain links TRBV12-3 or TRBV12-4 to TRBJ1-1; tentatively, D is TRBD1 (5 bases). There are 12 residues in the CDR3. Trimming left V 2 bases short and J 11 bases short, with 12 bases between. For the CDR3, the DNA is TGTGCCAGCAGTTTACACGGTGGGACGGCTTTCTTT. This codes for CASSLHGGTAFF.

This clonotype has only a few counts. This sequence joins TRBV6-6 and TRBJ2-7; D call uncertain. V lost 6 bases to trimming and J lost 6 bases, with 9 bases between them. CDR1 and CDR2 from the germline V gene are MNHNY and SVGAGI (reference sequence). This CDR3 is built from 11 residues. The CDR3, as DNA: TGTGCCAGCAGCTACGTAGGCGAGCAGTACTTC. It translates to CASSYVGEQYF.

The table lists this clonotype with a few counts. The chain has TRBV15 and TRBJ1-1; TRBD1 matches at 7 bases. With V trimmed by 8 bases and J by 1 base, 7 bases remained unmatched. CDR3 length equals 14 residues. Germline CDR1 reads LNHNV; CDR2 reads YYDKDF (reference sequence). CDR3 bases: TGTGCCACCGGACTAGGGGGCAGGAACACTGAAGCTTTCTTT. It yields the protein CATGLGGRNTEAFF.